These 23 T cell receptor beta chains came from one sample sequenced in a study of T cells expressing NK-cell markers. TCRdb re-called the 5' RACE reads; every CDR3 protein appears as one record, without DNA. The table counts some 280,000 distinct CDR3 sequences; 0.3% to 0.45% lies in the top ten. Material: blood T cells: a sorted CD56 or NKG2C T cell subset, CD4+ or CD8+ T cells, or bulk PBMC T cells (not recorded which). The receptor set was obtained from a man younger than 35 in good health.

J is TRBJ2-3 and V is TRBV7-2; TCRdb gives TRBD1 as the D gene, but with no DNA this cannot be confirmed. CDR1 and CDR2 (germline): SGHTA, FQGNSA. CDR3 length: 14 amino acids. This CDR3 is CASSRDRAADTQYF.

This chain connects TRBV28 to TRBJ2-7; as DNA is missing, the TRBD2 call by TCRdb cannot be tested. The V gene's germline CDR1 is MDHEN and CDR2 SYDVKM. CDR3 length: 14 residues. CDR3 loop: CASTGTSEDYEQYF.

The chain links TRBV6-6 to TRBJ2-2; TCRdb picks TRBD2, but there is no DNA to check that call. The CDR3 has 13 amino acids. Germline assignment: CDR1 MNHNY and CDR2 SVGAGI (reference sequence). CDR3 sequence reads: CASRGLASGELFF.

V and J are TRBV29-1 and TRBJ1-1; the TRBD1 assignment by TCRdb is unverifiable without DNA. The CDR3 is 16 residues long. Germline values: CDR1 SQVTM, CDR2 ANQGSEA. Here the CDR3 reads CSVEDFSGDRWGKAFF.

V is TRBV7-3 and J is TRBJ2-3; TCRdb names TRBD2, which stays unverified in the absence of DNA. Germline CDR1 reads SGHTA; CDR2 reads FQGTGA. This CDR3 is built from 15 residues. This CDR3 reads CASSPSIRRTDTQYF.

The gene calls are TRBV12-3 or TRBV12-4 and TRBJ2-7; the TCRdb call, TRBD2, lacks DNA for checking. This CDR3 is built from 14 residues. The CDR3 spells CASLGLGGSGEQYF.

The J gene is TRBJ2-5, the V gene TRBV20-1; TCRdb's assignment of TRBD2 cannot be checked, as there is no DNA. Looked up from germline, CDR1 is DFQATT and CDR2 is SNEGSKA (reference sequence). The CDR3 sequence is 15 residues long. The CDR3 spells CSAREKGKAQETQYF.

The chain carries TRBV10-2 and TRBJ1-2; the TCRdb call, TRBD1, lacks DNA for checking. The CDR3 sequence is 15 residues long. Per germline, CDR1 WSHSY and CDR2 SAAADI. CDR3 in amino acids: CASSERGGGWKGYTF.

V and J are TRBV7-2 and TRBJ2-3; TCRdb outputs TRBD1, but without DNA this stays unchecked. Germline V CDR1 and CDR2: SGHTA, FQGNSA. CDR3 length equals 14 residues. This CDR3 reads CASSTDRATDTQYF.

The chain is built from TRBV5-1 and TRBJ2-3; no DNA is available, so the TRBD2 call from TCRdb remains unchecked. Germline CDR1 SGHRS, CDR2 YFSETQ. The CDR3 sequence is 17 residues long. The chain's CDR3 is CASSLTVRRGSTDTQYF.

The chain joins TRBV5-1 to TRBJ2-7; the D gene TCRdb calls, TRBD1, cannot be checked with no DNA. This CDR3 is built from 14 residues. Per the germline V gene, CDR1 is SGHRS and CDR2 is YFSETQ. CDR3 region: CASSSTGQGYEQYF. The entire variable domain, with the rest obtained from reference TRBV5-1 and TRBJ2-7, is as follows: KAGVTQTPRYLIKTRGQQVTLSCSPISGHRSVSWYQQTPGQGLQFLFEYFSETQRNKGNFPGRFSGRQFSNSRSEMNVSTLELGDSALYLCASSSTGQGYEQYFGPGTRLTVT.

V gene TRBV29-1 combines with J gene TRBJ2-1; the TCRdb D gene call, TRBD1, has no DNA to confirm it. The CDR3 loop spans 15 amino acids. The germline CDR1 and CDR2 sequences are SQVTM and ANQGSEA. CDR3 in amino acids: CSVAFSGQGVNEQFF.

The V gene is TRBV7-2, the J gene TRBJ1-5. The V gene's germline CDR1 is SGHTA and CDR2 FQGNSA. There are 16 residues in the CDR3. CDR3: CASSLYGSLSNQPQHF.

The gene calls are TRBV10-3 and TRBJ1-2; TCRdb's assignment of TRBD1 cannot be checked, as there is no DNA. CDR3 length: 15 residues. From germline, CDR1 is ENHRY and CDR2 SYGVKD. This CDR3 is CAISGPRTGRNGYTF.

This CDR3 is CASSLGLIKIGQGGNEQFF. V and J are TRBV7-2 and TRBJ2-1; TCRdb designates TRBD1, a call that cannot be tested without DNA. The CDR3 has 19 amino acids. CDR1 and CDR2 from the germline V gene are SGHTA and FQGNSA.

Here the CDR3 reads CASSAGTGWDNEQFF. The chain has TRBV2 and TRBJ2-1; lacking DNA, the TRBD1 call made by TCRdb goes unchecked. Germline values: CDR1 SNHLY, CDR2 FYNNEI. The CDR3 is made up of 15 amino acids.

The J gene is TRBJ2-5, the V gene TRBV7-9; the D call of TRBD1 rests on TCRdb alone, since no DNA is present to check it. Germline V lookup: CDR1 SEHNR, CDR2 FQNEAQ (reference sequence). The CDR3 length is 15 residues. This CDR3 is CASSSRRGGGQTQYF.

The rearrangement joins TRBV19 to TRBJ1-5. The CDR3 spans 16 residues. Looked up from germline, CDR1 is LNHDA and CDR2 is SQIVND (reference sequence). The CDR3 spells CASSIDGTLSNQPQHF.

This chain links TRBV20-1 with TRBJ2-5. The CDR3 runs 15 residues. Germline CDR1 reads DFQATT; CDR2 reads SNEGSKA (reference sequence). The CDR3 protein is CSARDPGRSGETQYF.

The CDR3 is CASTPSGHGRGTDTQYF. J is TRBJ2-3 and V is TRBV12-3 or TRBV12-4; the D call of TRBD1 rests on TCRdb alone, since no DNA is present to check it. The CDR3 is 17 residues long.

CDR3 amino acids: CSFSDSDYGYTF. The chain has TRBV29-1 and TRBJ1-2; the TCRdb call, TRBD1, lacks DNA for checking. The CDR3 is 12 residues long. In germline, CDR1 is SQVTM, CDR2 ANQGSEA.

V is TRBV6-5 and J is TRBJ2-2; TCRdb's D call, TRBD2, is unchecked because there is no DNA. Germline V gives CDR1 MNHEY, CDR2 SVGAGI. This CDR3 spans 18 amino acids. The CDR3: CASSHWAITGVDSGELFF.

The chain joins TRBV11-3 to TRBJ2-1; the D call of TRBD2 rests on TCRdb alone, since no DNA is present to check it. This CDR3 contains 16 residues. CDR1 is SGHNT, CDR2 YENEEA, per germline. This CDR3 is CASSEGEPPSYNEQFF. Together with reference TRBV11-3 and TRBJ2-1, the CDR3 gives the full variable domain: EAGVVQSPRYKIIEKKQPVAFWCNPISGHNTLYWYLQNLGQGPELLIRYENEEAVDDSQLPKDRFSAERLKGVDSTLKIQPAELGDSAVYLCASSEGEPPSYNEQFFGPGTRLTVL.